These 16 T cell receptor beta chains came from one sample sequenced in a study of cytomegalovirus exposure and HLA in healthy donors. PCR involved 60 Vbeta and 13 Jbeta primers. Measured with immunoSEQ multiplex PCR; TCRdb has only the in-frame clones, and not every one. Altogether fewer than 200,000 clones are present, more than 70% being singletons, with the ten largest covering less than 2%. The sequencing sample was made of PBMCs. These receptors originate from a male donor in good health and CMV-seronegative.

A remark on this clone: It is likely a read error, because the conserved phenylalanine at the end of the CDR3 is missing. The chain recombines TRBV19 with TRBJ2-7, with a tentative D call TRBD1 (6 bases). Germline-derived CDR1 and CDR2 are LNHDA and SQIVND (reference sequence). This CDR3 region has 17 residues. Trimming shortened V by 2 bases and J by 1 base, and 18 bases separated the two germline ends. CDR3 sequence: CASSILPGTRESYEQYL. The CDR3, as DNA: TGTGCCAGTAGTATACTCCCCGGGACACGAGAATCCTACGAGCAGTACCTC.

The J gene is TRBJ2-1, the V gene TRBV2; TRBD2 aligns across 13 bases. Germline V gene sequence: CDR1 SNHLY, CDR2 FYNNEI. V was clipped by 6 bases and J by 6 bases; unmatched bases: 8. The CDR3 consists of 16 residues. CDR3 nucleotide sequence: TGTGCCAGCAGGGGCCCCGGGACTAGCGGGGTCAATGAGCAGTTCTTC. Protein sequence: CASRGPGTSGVNEQFF.

The chain has TRBV21-1 and TRBJ2-4; the table calls TRBD2, which could not be checked here. TRBV21-1 is listed as a pseudogene. The CDR3 runs 19 residues. The CDR3 reads CASTPSLLDRRDYVRIQYF. The DNA of the CDR3 is TGTGCCAGCACCCCGTCGCTGCTAGACAGACGGGACTACGTTAGAATTCAGTACTTC.

V is TRBV18 and J is TRBJ1-4; unclear D gene. Germline CDR1 KGHSH, CDR2 LQKENI. Trimming took 4 bases from V and 8 from J, leaving 20 bases between them. The CDR3 length is 16 residues. DNA for the CDR3: TGTGCCAGCTCACGGAGCGGCGCCTCCCTGGGGGAAAAACTGTTTTTT. It codes for CASSRSGASLGEKLFF.

The chain recombines TRBV10-3 with TRBJ1-1; 9 bases agree with TRBD1. V shed 6 bases, J shed 7 bases, and the junction held 9 bases outside the gene matches. Germline-derived CDR1 and CDR2 are ENHRY and SYGVKD. This CDR3 is 14 amino acids long. Here the CDR3 reads CAIRGQGAMGEAFF. The CDR3 bases are TGTGCCATCAGGGGACAGGGAGCGATGGGTGAAGCTTTCTTT.

As concerns this clone: This same CDR3 is encoded by further DNA sequences in the sample. J is TRBJ2-7 and V is TRBV6-1; TRBD2 agrees at 10 bases. Germline CDR1 is MNHNS and CDR2 is SASEGT. The CDR3 is 17 amino acids. After removal of 0 bases from V and 3 bases from J, the junction contained 8 bases not matched to a gene. CDR3 coding DNA: TGTGCCAGCAGTGAAGCTGGGTTCCTAGCGGGAGTCTACGAGCAGTACTTC. Translated: CASSEAGFLAGVYEQYF.

This chain links TRBV7-9 with TRBJ1-5; 7 bases line up with TRBD1. Germline trimming cut 2 bases from V and 3 bases from J; bases unmatched to any gene: 10. CDR3 length equals 17 residues. CDR1 is SEHNR and CDR2 is FQNEAQ in the germline V gene (reference sequence). The DNA of the CDR3 is TGTGCCAGCAGCTTATCTTTCCAGGGGGTCATCAATCAGCCCCAGCATTTT. Translated: CASSLSFQGVINQPQHF.

This sequence joins TRBV5-1 and TRBJ2-1, with a tentative D call TRBD1 (5 bases). V was trimmed by 7 bases and J by 0 bases, leaving 11 bases between them. Germline CDR1 and CDR2: SGHRS and YFSETQ. The CDR3 is 14 residues long. As DNA, the CDR3 is TGCGCCAGCTCTTCAGGGAACTCCTACAATGAGCAGTTCTTC. Protein product: CASSSGNSYNEQFF.

The chain joins TRBV29-1 to TRBJ1-5; 8 bases line up with TRBD1. V trimming: 7 bases; J trimming: 5 bases; junction bases outside the gene matches: 13. The CDR3 is made up of 15 amino acids. Germline CDR1 is SQVTM and CDR2 is ANQGSEA. The CDR3: CSDQNRQGAYQPQHF. In nucleotides, the CDR3 is TGCAGCGACCAAAACCGGCAGGGGGCATATCAGCCCCAGCATTTT.

This chain joins TRBV5-1 and TRBJ1-4; 8 bases match TRBD1. Germline trimming cut 0 bases from V and 4 bases from J; bases unmatched to any gene: 2. There are 15 residues in the CDR3. Germline CDR1 is SGHRS and CDR2 is YFSETQ. DNA for the CDR3: TGCGCCAGCAGCTTGGAAGGACAGGGTAATGAAAAACTGTTTTTT. It specifies CASSLEGQGNEKLFF.

The CDR3 DNA follows: TGTGCCAGCAGCGTTATGGGCGGGAGCGGGGAGACCCAGTACTTC. It is translated as CASSVMGGSGETQYF. This chain links TRBV9 with TRBJ2-5; 7 bases agree with TRBD2. Germline CDR1 reads SGDLS; CDR2 reads YYNGEE. This CDR3 has 15 residues. Unmatched junction bases numbered 9, after V lost 2 bases and J lost 5 bases.

The chain recombines TRBV5-1 with TRBJ2-2, with 7 bases identical to TRBD1. The CDR3 is made up of 16 amino acids. Germline CDR1 and CDR2: SGHRS and YFSETQ. V dropped 4 bases and J dropped 2; count of bases not matched to a gene: 8. CDR3 nucleotides: TGCGCCAGCAGCCCCCCCGGGACAGCCAACACCGGGGAGCTGTTTTTT. It codes for CASSPPGTANTGELFF.

The genes are TRBV15 and TRBJ2-3; 7 nucleotides line up with TRBD1. Germline V lookup: CDR1 LNHNV, CDR2 YYDKDF (reference sequence). Germline trimming cut 3 bases from V and 3 bases from J; bases unmatched to any gene: 9. The CDR3 has 16 residues. CDR3 DNA sequence: TGTGCCACCAGCAGGGACCAGAAGACAGGGACAGATACGCAGTATTTT. Its protein is CATSRDQKTGTDTQYF.

V is TRBV19 and J is TRBJ2-1, with a possible D match to TRBD1 (7 bases). The CDR3 has 19 residues. V lost 1 base to trimming and J lost 0 bases, with 19 bases between them. From germline, CDR1 is LNHDA and CDR2 SQIVND (reference sequence). The CDR3 loop is CASSIASFGQGGSYNEQFF. CDR3 in DNA: TGTGCCAGTAGTATAGCCTCCTTTGGCCAGGGGGGCTCCTACAATGAGCAGTTCTTC.

V usage is TRBV6-4 and J usage is TRBJ1-1; tentatively, D is TRBD1 (5 bases). V lost 6 bases to trimming and J lost 0 bases, with 8 bases between them. The CDR3 is 13 amino acids. Germline CDR1 reads MRHNA; CDR2 reads SNTAGT. CDR3 in amino acids: CASSRDLNTEAFF. CDR3 DNA sequence: TGTGCCAGCAGCCGGGACTTGAACACTGAAGCTTTCTTT.

The V call is TRBV7-3, the J call TRBJ2-7; maybe TRBD1 (7 bases). Germline CDR1 is SGHTA and CDR2 is FQGTGA. With 5 bases removed from V and 4 bases from J, the gap between germline ends came to 15 bases. The CDR3 sequence is 14 residues long. The CDR3 loop reads CASSQGGQRYEQYF. The CDR3, as DNA: TGTGCCAGCAGCCAGGGGGGACAGAGGTACGAGCAGTACTTC. The variable domain in full, with the rest retrieved from reference TRBV7-3 and TRBJ2-7, is GAGVSQTPSNKVTEKGKYVELRCDPISGHTALYWYRQSLGQGPEFLIYFQGTGAADDSGLPNDRFFAVRPEGSVSTLKIQRTERGDSAVYLCASSQGGQRYEQYFGPGTRLTVT.